The 6 T cell receptor beta chains below all came from one sample that was sequenced in a study of T cell repertoires in cytomegalovirus infection. TCRdb independently ran MiXCR on the reads; one entry per CDR3 protein. The sample lists 740,000 or so distinct CDR3 sequences; 35% were seen once. The specimen sequenced was PBMCs. The origin of the receptors is a human donor in good health (CMV status not recorded). Some clones in this sample may be carry-over from other donors' samples.

The CDR3: CASSRRGQGADTQYF. The CDR3, as DNA: TGTGCCAGTAGTCGACGGGGACAGGGGGCCGATACGCAGTATTTT. The chain combines TRBV19 with TRBJ2-3, with 12 bases aligning to TRBD1. CDR1 and CDR2 from the germline V gene are LNHDA and SQIVND (reference sequence). V dropped 5 bases and J dropped 6; count of bases not matched to a gene: 6. The CDR3 length is 15 residues.

The CDR3 DNA is TGTGCCAGCAGCTTAAATGCCGGGGGCTATGGCTACACCTTC. Translated, it gives CASSLNAGGYGYTF. This chain joins TRBV7-6 and TRBJ1-2; a possible D gene is TRBD1 (5 bases). V was shortened by 2 bases and J by 4 bases, with 11 bases between the two germline ends. This CDR3 comprises 14 residues. Germline values: CDR1 SGHVS, CDR2 FNYEAQ.

This clonotype was recorded a few times. The chain has TRBV12-3 or TRBV12-4 and TRBJ2-7, with 8 nucleotides matching TRBD2. The V and J ends lost 6 bases and 2 bases, in that order; junction bases with no gene match: 6. The CDR3 is 14 amino acids. CDR3 region: CASRTGGGTYEQYF. DNA of the CDR3: TGTGCCAGCAGGACGGGGGGGGGGACCTACGAGCAGTACTTC.

The J gene is TRBJ2-1, the V gene TRBV27; TRBD2 might be the D (6 bases). Germline V gene lookup returns CDR1 MNHEY and CDR2 SMNVEV (reference sequence). The CDR3 is made up of 14 amino acids. Trimming pared 2 bases from V and 9 bases from J, leaving 14 bases between. DNA for the CDR3: TGTGCCAGCAGTTTAAGAGCTGGGGGGAGTGAGCAGTTCTTC. It is translated as CASSLRAGGSEQFF.

This clonotype was detected ten times or more. The rearrangement uses TRBV7-8 and TRBJ1-5; D perhaps matches TRBD1 (5 bases). The CDR3 has 15 residues. Trimming left V 0 bases short and J 5 bases short, with 11 bases between. The germline gives CDR1 SGHVS, CDR2 FQNEAQ. The CDR3 nucleotides read TGTGCCAGCAGCTTAGCGCCAGAGGGGTATCAGCCCCAGCATTTT. Its protein is CASSLAPEGYQPQHF.

Only a few counts were recorded for this clonotype. The chain uses TRBV7-8 and TRBJ1-5; D possibly corresponds to TRBD1 (5 bases). Trimming cost V 4 bases and J 0 bases, with 28 bases left between them. The CDR3 covers 21 residues. Germline V gene data show CDR1 as SGHVS and CDR2 as FQNEAQ. This CDR3 is CASSSLVMDRDVYDSNQPQHF. CDR3 bases: TGTGCCAGCAGCTCCCTAGTCATGGACCGGGACGTCTATGATAGCAATCAGCCCCAGCATTTT. Filled out from reference TRBV7-8 and TRBJ1-5, the complete variable domain reads GAGVSQSPRYKVAKRGQDVALRCDPISGHVSLFWYQQALGQGPEFLTYFQNEAQLDKSGLPSDRFFAERPEGSVSTLKIQRTQQEDSAVYLCASSSLVMDRDVYDSNQPQHFGDGTRLSIL.